Each of the 6 T cell receptor beta chains below was sequenced from the same sample in a study of shared T cell receptors in the human thymus. The repertoire was sequenced with immunoSEQ multiplex PCR; TCRdb's copy has only in-frame clones and lacks some. The sample has over 650,000 clones; approximately 89% are singletons. The data also belong to a second study, concerning human thymus T cells.

The source material was thymocytes. The source is a boy in the first two years of life with a congenital heart defect.

This sequence joins TRBV2 and TRBJ2-5; the D gene is possibly TRBD1 (6 bases). V was pared by 7 bases and J by 1 base, with 13 bases between. The CDR3 spans 14 residues. CDR1 SNHLY and CDR2 FYNNEI come from the germline V gene. The DNA of the CDR3 is TGTGCCAGCACTTCGACAGGTTTCCAAGAGACCCAGTACTTC. Translating gives CASTSTGFQETQYF.

This clone came up a few times. The chain is built from TRBV6-1 and TRBJ2-1; 8 bases line up with TRBD2. V was pared by 2 bases and J by 6 bases, with 12 bases of the junction left unmatched. The CDR3 is 17 amino acids. Germline loops: CDR1 MNHNS, CDR2 SASEGT. CDR3 in DNA: TGTGCCAGCAGTGAAAGCGGGAGTAGAGTTGAAGGCAATGAGCAGTTCTTC. It specifies CASSESGSRVEGNEQFF.

The genes are TRBV11-2 and TRBJ1-1; 8 positions agree with TRBD1. CDR3 length: 18 residues. From germline, CDR1 is SGHAT and CDR2 FQNNGV. V lost 2 bases to trimming and J lost 0 bases; unmatched junction nucleotides: 11. CDR3: CASSLLSRTGLVNTEAFF. CDR3 coding DNA: TGTGCCAGCAGCTTATTATCAAGGACAGGGTTAGTGAACACTGAAGCTTTCTTT. Full variable domain (missing parts from reference TRBV11-2 and TRBJ1-1): EAGVAQSPRYKIIEKRQSVAFWCNPISGHATLYWYQQILGQGPKLLIQFQNNGVVDDSQLPKDRFSAERLKGVDSTLKIQPAKLEDSAVYLCASSLLSRTGLVNTEAFFGQGTRLTVV.

CDR3 region: CASSQTSGGAYYEQYF. CDR3 coding DNA: TGCGCCAGCAGCCAAACTAGCGGGGGGGCCTACTACGAGCAGTACTTC. The chain uses TRBV4-1 and TRBJ2-7, with TRBD2 matching over 13 bases. CDR3 length: 16 residues. Losses at the gene ends were 2 bases for V and 3 bases for J; bases not matched to a gene: 4. Germline V gene lookup returns CDR1 MGHRA and CDR2 YSYEKL.

The genes are TRBV15 and TRBJ2-5; D gene unclear. The V gene's germline CDR1 is LNHNV and CDR2 YYDKDF (reference sequence). This CDR3 region has 14 residues. Deletions cut 0 bases from V and 1 base from J, with 6 bases between. CDR3 coding DNA: TGTGCCACCAGCAGAGAGACAATCCAAGAGACCCAGTACTTC. Translating gives CATSRETIQETQYF. The entire variable domain, with the rest obtained from reference TRBV15 and TRBJ2-5, is as follows: DAMVIQNPRYQVTQFGKPVTLSCSQTLNHNVMYWYQQKSSQAPKLLFHYYDKDFNNEADTPDNFQSRRPNTSFCFLDIRSPGLGDTAMYLCATSRETIQETQYFGPGTRLLVL.

The rearrangement uses TRBV30 and TRBJ2-7; 11 nucleotides line up with TRBD2. Germline V gene lookup returns CDR1 GTSNPN and CDR2 SVGIG (reference sequence). The junction had 3 bases not matched to a gene; V was cut back by 3 bases and J by 2 bases. CDR3 length: 14 amino acids. The CDR3 DNA follows: TGTGCCTGGAGCAATAGCGGGAGGGCCTACGAGCAGTACTTC. Amino acids: CAWSNSGRAYEQYF.